This TCR beta chain was identified during a study of blood T cell repertoires in COVID-19. Study-wide context: Collection of acute and convalescent COVID-19 samples took place in the United States, Italy and Spain.

The method was immunoSEQ multiplex PCR; TCRdb's version includes in-frame clones alone and lacks a portion of them. The sample holds more than 110,000 clones, around 80% seen once. Everyone who took part was about 18 to 89 years old, and they came from about two dozen US areas. Two negative PCRs, clearance, or symptom resolution were required of recovered Cohort 3 donors. Germline V CDR1 and CDR2: SEHNR, FQNEAQ (reference sequence). Trimming took 4 bases from V and 5 from J, leaving 14 bases between them. The CDR3 extends over 15 amino acids. The material sequenced was PBMCs or T cells enriched from blood (not recorded which). This TCR derives from a woman between 45 and 60 years old who had recovered from COVID-19. This chain joins TRBV7-9 and TRBJ2-2; D is perhaps TRBD2 (7 bases). For the CDR3, the DNA is TGTGCCAGCAGCTCTCTAGGGGGGGAAACCGGGGAGCTGTTTTTT. Its protein is CASSSLGGETGELFF.